The 26 T cell receptor beta chains below come from one sample, sequenced in a study of blood T cell repertoires in COVID-19 (dated by TCRdb to 2020 to 2021). Receptor amplification or capture employed the immunoSEQ multiplex PCR assay. TCRdb retrieved this table from immuneACCESS and kept in-frame rearrangements only. Not all clones are present; in checked studies, unresolved V genes account for under half, and no reason is known for the remainder. This sample lists about 76,000 clones; approximately 81% were detected once. The ten largest account for about 20% of the sample. The sequencing sample was made of peripheral blood. These receptors originate from an older woman with acute or convalescent COVID-19.

The genes are TRBV5-6 and TRBJ2-5, with a possible D match to TRBD2 (6 bases). CDR1 is SGHDT, CDR2 YYEEEE, per germline. Trimming cost V 6 bases and J 5 bases, with 11 bases left between them. This CDR3 is 12 amino acids long. CDR3 amino acids: CASILEGETQYF. The CDR3 nucleotides are TGTGCCAGCATCCTGGAGGGGGAGACCCAGTACTTC.

This clone was picked up many times. The J gene is TRBJ1-2, the V gene TRBV24-1; 8 bases align to TRBD1. The CDR3 contains 14 residues. Germline values: CDR1 KGHDR, CDR2 SFDVKD. Trimming at V came to 3 bases and at J to 4 bases, leaving 3 bases not matched to a gene. DNA of the CDR3: TGTGCCACCAGTGATGTAACAGGGGGCTATGGCTACACCTTC. This translates into CATSDVTGGYGYTF.

The genes are TRBV6-6 and TRBJ2-3; D uncertain. The ends were cut back, 5 bases at V and 0 bases at J, with 9 bases in the middle. The CDR3 covers 14 residues. The V gene's germline CDR1 is MNHNY and CDR2 SVGAGI (reference sequence). The CDR3 coding sequence is TGTGCCAGCAGTCCCGGCGGTAGCACAGATACGCAGTATTTT. It yields the protein CASSPGGSTDTQYF.

The chain recombines TRBV12-5 with TRBJ1-2; TRBD1 is a possible D gene (5 bases). CDR1 LGHNT and CDR2 FRNRAP come from the germline V gene. This CDR3 spans 11 amino acids. Trimming cost V 6 bases and J 8 bases, with 10 bases left between them. Here the CDR3 reads CASGQAGGYTF. In DNA, the CDR3 is TGTGCTAGTGGACAGGCGGGGGGCTACACCTTC.

The chain couples TRBV19 to TRBJ2-2; 7 positions agree with TRBD1. Germline loops: CDR1 LNHDA, CDR2 SQIVND (reference sequence). The CDR3 runs 16 residues. J was trimmed by 3 bases and V by 4 bases; bases with no gene match: 8. In nucleotides, the CDR3 is TGTGCCAGTAGTACAACAGGGGATGCTTACACCGGGGAGCTGTTTTTT. It encodes CASSTTGDAYTGELFF.

J is TRBJ2-7 and V is TRBV27; no definite D call. Trimming shortened V by 1 base and J by 1 base, and 8 bases separated the two germline ends. This CDR3 has 14 residues. Germline CDR1 reads MNHEY; CDR2 reads SMNVEV (reference sequence). CDR3 amino acids: CASSLFPASYEQYF. CDR3 nucleotides: TGTGCCAGCAGTTTATTTCCAGCGTCCTACGAGCAGTACTTC.

The rearrangement links TRBV19 to TRBJ2-3; 9 bases are shared with TRBD1. Germline V gives CDR1 LNHDA, CDR2 SQIVND (reference sequence). The CDR3 spans 15 residues. V gave up 6 bases and J gave up 2 bases; unmatched junction bases: 6. CDR3 sequence reads: CASSNRDRDTDTQYF. Here the CDR3 DNA reads TGTGCCAGTAGCAACCGGGACAGGGACACAGATACGCAGTATTTT.

In nucleotides, the CDR3 is TGTGCCAGCAGCCACCCTGGGGGCGGCGAGACCCAGTACTTC. It translates to CASSHPGGGETQYF. The chain has TRBV3-1 (or the pseudogene TRBV3-2) and TRBJ2-5; D is possibly TRBD1 (6 bases). Germline V gene lookup returns CDR1 LGHDT and CDR2 YNNKEL (reference sequence). This CDR3 contains 14 residues. Trimming pared 3 bases from V and 5 bases from J, leaving 13 bases between.

This clone has only a few counts. The DNA is omitted, as the CDR3 cannot be located on it reliably, and the CDR3 follows TCRdb's listing. V and J are TRBV21-1 and TRBJ2-7; no DNA check was done on the table's D call, TRBD1. TRBV21-1 is shown as a pseudogene. Ends included, the CDR3 has 15 residues. The CDR3 here is CDSVGSGTGVYEQYV.

The V and J genes are TRBV11-2 and TRBJ2-1; 9 bases fit TRBD1. This CDR3 is built from 15 residues. Per germline, CDR1 SGHAT and CDR2 FQNNGV. Losses at the gene ends were 4 bases for V and 4 bases for J; bases not matched to a gene: 5. CDR3 residues: CASSSPGQGYNEQFF. CDR3 DNA sequence: TGTGCCAGCAGCTCCCCCGGACAGGGGTACAATGAGCAGTTCTTC.

The chain has TRBV10-3 and TRBJ2-1; a possible D gene is TRBD2 (6 bases). V dropped 3 bases and J dropped 7 bases, with 19 bases sitting between them. The CDR3 has 16 amino acids. From germline, CDR1 is ENHRY and CDR2 SYGVKD. The CDR3 protein is CAISEGELGGSNEQFF. The CDR3 nucleotides are TGTGCCATCAGTGAAGGAGAGTTGGGGGGAAGTAATGAGCAGTTCTTC.

The gene calls are TRBV6-5 and TRBJ1-6; TRBD1 might be the D (6 bases). Germline CDR1 and CDR2: MNHEY and SVGAGI. The CDR3 sequence is 14 residues long. Trimming pared 5 bases from V and 10 bases from J, leaving 15 bases between. CDR3 in DNA: TGTGCCAGCAGTCAGGGGTTTTCTAGCTCACCCCTCCACTTT. Protein: CASSQGFSSSPLHF.

This clone appeared a single time. V is TRBV10-1 and J is TRBJ1-1, with a tentative D call TRBD1 (5 bases). The CDR3 runs 13 residues. In germline, CDR1 is WNHNN, CDR2 SYGVQD (reference sequence). V lost 4 bases and J lost 2, with 8 bases in between. The CDR3 bases are TGCGCCAGCAGTGTACAGGTTAACACTGAAGCTTTCTTT. Translated: CASSVQVNTEAFF.

The chain recombines TRBV7-2 with TRBJ2-1; 7 positions agree with TRBD2. The CDR3 totals 15 residues. Germline lookup yields CDR1 SGHTA and CDR2 FQGNSA. Losses at the gene ends were 10 bases for V and 6 bases for J; bases not matched to a gene: 15. Here the CDR3 DNA reads TGTGCCACCAGTGAGGGCCCGGGACTAATCAATGAGCAGTTCTTC. Encoded protein: CATSEGPGLINEQFF.

The J gene is TRBJ1-2, the V gene TRBV6-5, with TRBD1 identical over 9 bases. The CDR3 extends over 13 amino acids. Trimming took 5 bases from V and 6 from J; bases not matched to a gene: 4. In germline, CDR1 is MNHEY, CDR2 SVGAGI. This CDR3 is CASSPDRGDGYTF. CDR3 DNA sequence: TGTGCCAGCAGTCCGGACAGGGGTGATGGCTACACCTTC.

The chain recombines TRBV19 with TRBJ1-5, with 8 bases aligning to TRBD1. CDR1 and CDR2 from the germline V gene are LNHDA and SQIVND (reference sequence). V lost 2 bases and J lost 3; bases outside the gene matches: 6. The CDR3 covers 16 residues. The CDR3 region has the DNA TGTGCCAGTAGTATAATAAACAGGGGGATCAATCAGCCCCAGCATTTT. As protein: CASSIINRGINQPQHF.

This clone was seen only once. The chain employs TRBV28 and TRBJ2-3, with TRBD2 matching 16 bases. V lost 5 bases and J lost 5; bases outside the gene matches: 10. Germline V lookup: CDR1 MDHEN, CDR2 SYDVKM. This CDR3 spans 18 amino acids. CDR3 protein: CASSGPGLAGGTGDTQYF. CDR3 DNA: TGTGCCAGCAGTGGGCCGGGACTAGCGGGGGGGACGGGAGATACGCAGTATTTT.

The chain combines TRBV30 with TRBJ1-4, with 7 bases that match TRBD1. The V gene end was trimmed by 7 bases and the J gene end by 0 bases; junction bases not matched to a gene: 5. Germline-derived CDR1 and CDR2 are GTSNPN and SVGIG (reference sequence). The CDR3 contains 14 residues. DNA of the CDR3: TGTGCCTTGACCCAGGGGGCAACTAATGAAAAACTGTTTTTT. Translating it yields CALTQGATNEKLFF.

This rearrangement joins TRBV19 to TRBJ1-4; 8 bases map to TRBD1. Losses at the gene ends were 7 bases for V and 2 bases for J; bases not matched to a gene: 9. The CDR3 covers 16 residues. The germline V gene has CDR1 LNHDA and CDR2 SQIVND (reference sequence). The CDR3 spells CASTLDRVGTNEKLFF. The DNA for the CDR3 is TGTGCCAGTACCTTGGACAGGGTGGGCACTAATGAAAAACTGTTTTTT.

This chain links TRBV6-5 with TRBJ1-2, with 7 bases that match TRBD1. The germline V gene has CDR1 MNHEY and CDR2 SVGAGI. The CDR3 runs 14 residues. The trim removed 7 bases at V and 7 bases at J, leaving 12 bases unmatched. CDR3 residues: CASTSQGGGGGYTF. The CDR3, as DNA: TGTGCCAGCACGAGTCAAGGGGGCGGAGGTGGCTACACCTTC.

The rearrangement uses TRBV7-8 and TRBJ1-1, with D unresolved. V was shortened by 1 base and J by 7 bases, with 4 bases between the two germline ends. The CDR3 spans 11 residues. CDR1 SGHVS and CDR2 FQNEAQ come from the germline V gene. This CDR3 reads CASSLDFEAFF. The DNA of the CDR3 is TGTGCCAGCAGCTTAGACTTTGAAGCTTTCTTT. Supplemented by reference TRBV7-8 and TRBJ1-1, the full variable domain reads GAGVSQSPRYKVAKRGQDVALRCDPISGHVSLFWYQQALGQGPEFLTYFQNEAQLDKSGLPSDRFFAERPEGSVSTLKIQRTQQEDSAVYLCASSLDFEAFFGQGTRLTVV.

The rearrangement links TRBV9 to TRBJ2-7; tentatively, D is TRBD2 (6 bases). The CDR3 sequence is 15 residues long. Per the germline V gene, CDR1 is SGDLS and CDR2 is YYNGEE. Deletions cut 0 bases from V and 1 base from J, with 11 bases between. The DNA for the CDR3 is TGTGCCAGCAGCGTAGGGGGGGACTTTTCCTACGAGCAGTACTTC. It yields the protein CASSVGGDFSYEQYF.

The chain joins TRBV7-9 to TRBJ2-3; 13 nucleotides match TRBD2. Germline V CDR1 and CDR2: SEHNR, FQNEAQ (reference sequence). The CDR3 runs 15 residues. Unmatched junction bases numbered 2, after V lost 5 bases and J lost 3 bases. The CDR3 DNA sequence: TGTGCCAGCAGCCGGACTAGCGGGGGAACAGATACGCAGTATTTT. This gives the protein CASSRTSGGTDTQYF.

The chain couples TRBV6-5 to TRBJ2-2; 11 nucleotides line up with TRBD1. The V segment lost 5 bases and the J segment 6 bases; nucleotides outside the gene matches: 2. Germline V gene data show CDR1 as MNHEY and CDR2 as SVGAGI. The CDR3 is made up of 14 amino acids. CDR3 protein: CASSRDRGAGELFF. The CDR3 region has the DNA TGTGCCAGCAGTCGGGACAGGGGGGCCGGGGAGCTGTTTTTT.

The chain recombines TRBV7-9 with TRBJ1-1; D gene unclear. This CDR3 has 15 residues. The germline V gene encodes CDR1 SEHNR and CDR2 FQNEAQ (reference sequence). V was pared by 2 bases and J by 0 bases, with 10 bases between. The CDR3 DNA reads as TGTGCCAGCAGCTTAAGTGGCAGAATGAACACTGAAGCTTTCTTT. The encoded protein is CASSLSGRMNTEAFF.

The chain combines TRBV29-1 with TRBJ1-2, with 10 bases aligning to TRBD1. This CDR3 comprises 13 residues. The germline CDR1 and CDR2 sequences are SQVTM and ANQGSEA. The junction had 4 bases not matched to a gene; V was cut back by 2 bases and J by 7 bases. CDR3: CSVERTGGSGYTF. DNA for the CDR3: TGCAGCGTTGAACGGACAGGGGGTAGTGGCTACACCTTC.